This record looks at one TCR beta chain sequence and its context. This record belongs to a study of OX40 agonist ivuxolimab in advanced cancers. Study-level background: Patients in the trial were receiving intravenous ivuxolimab every 2 weeks, at doses of 0.01 to 10 mg/kg.

TCRdb's table, derived via immunoSEQ multiplex PCR, lists solely in-frame clones and lacks some. The sample lists some 98,000 clones, roughly 90% seen once, with around 0.3% in the top ten. The source of this sequence is an adult with an advanced solid tumor such as melanoma, head and neck, liver or kidney cancer. This sample comprised CD4+ or CD8+ T cells sorted from blood, obtained in a trial of the OX40 agonist ivuxolimab.

CDR3 nucleotides: TGCGCCAGCAGGGAGGGCCTTTCGGGTGAGCAGTTCTTC. Translated, it gives CASREGLSGEQFF. V is TRBV10-1 and J is TRBJ2-1; tentative D call: TRBD2 (6 bases). V lost 6 bases and J lost 9, with 15 bases in between. Germline V gene sequence: CDR1 WNHNN, CDR2 SYGVQD (reference sequence). This CDR3 is 13 amino acids long.